Following are 14 T cell receptor beta chains from one sample sequenced in a study of response to subunit inactivated influenza vaccine. One entry per CDR3 protein results from TCRdb running MiXCR on the RT-PCR reads. The table lists about 620,000 distinct CDR3 sequences, 11% of them singletons, with approximately 9.9% in the top ten. This same sample was also taken into another study, of T cells expressing NK-cell markers. That paper adds: Scientists made TCR beta cDNA using 5'RACE template switching with UMIs.

The source material was PBMCs from blood, sampled on the day of vaccination. The origin of the receptors is a man aged 50 to 59 who received an inactivated influenza vaccine.

This clonotype has just a few counts. The chain couples TRBV5-1 to TRBJ1-1, with D unresolved. V gave up 6 bases and J gave up 10 bases, with 19 bases separating them. Germline V gene lookup returns CDR1 SGHRS and CDR2 YFSETQ. This CDR3 region has 13 residues. CDR3 coding DNA: TGCGCCAGCACCAACGGGGTTAATGAAAGAGCTTTCTTT. The encoded protein is CASTNGVNERAFF.

The V gene is TRBV7-2, the J gene TRBJ2-3; D ambiguous. Trimming removed 5 bases from V and 6 bases from J, with 12 bases in between. The CDR3 loop spans 13 amino acids. Per the germline V gene, CDR1 is SGHTA and CDR2 is FQGNSA. The CDR3 is CASSLLTGDTQYF. For the CDR3, the DNA is TGTGCCAGCAGCCTCTTGACGGGCGATACGCAGTATTTT.

There are many counts of this clonotype. The chain uses TRBV12-3 or TRBV12-4 and TRBJ1-1; D possibly corresponds to TRBD1 (5 bases). V lost 5 bases and J lost 1, with 8 bases in between. The CDR3 has 13 residues. This chain's CDR3 is CASSRTKNTEAFF. The DNA of the CDR3 is TGTGCCAGCAGTCGGACAAAGAACACTGAAGCTTTCTTT.

This clonotype showed up just a few times. V is TRBV5-1 and J is TRBJ2-1; 7 bases line up with TRBD2. The CDR3 spans 14 residues. Germline lookup yields CDR1 SGHRS and CDR2 YFSETQ. J was trimmed by 2 bases and V by 7 bases; bases with no gene match: 6. CDR3 residues: CASQFGTTYNEQFF. CDR3 DNA sequence: TGCGCCAGCCAATTCGGGACTACCTACAATGAGCAGTTCTTC.

There are a few counts of this clonotype. Possible read error: a much larger clone is one base away. This chain's CDR3 is CASSNNTDTQYF. The CDR3, as DNA: TGTGCCAGCAGTAACAACACAGATACGCAGTATTTT. The chain carries TRBV12-3 or TRBV12-4 and TRBJ2-3; D is unclear. The CDR3 is 12 amino acids. The V end was cut by 5 bases, the J end by 2 bases, with 5 bases between.

In its sample, this clonotype was seen many times. The chain links TRBV7-8 to TRBJ1-2; D is ambiguous. Germline V gives CDR1 SGHVS, CDR2 FQNEAQ. This CDR3 is 14 amino acids long. V was pared by 6 bases and J by 3 bases, with 14 bases between. In DNA, the CDR3 is TGTGCCAGCAGGGCCGGCCGGTTTGACTATGGCTACACCTTC. Translated: CASRAGRFDYGYTF.

The V call is TRBV21-1, the J call TRBJ2-7. TRBV21-1 is given as a pseudogene. This CDR3 is 11 amino acids long. The CDR3 DNA follows: TGTGCCAGCAGCCGTGTGTGCGAGCAGTACTTC. Translation gives CASSRVCEQYF.

The chain employs TRBV12-3 or TRBV12-4 and TRBJ2-3; 15 bases line up with TRBD2. Trimming cost V 6 bases and J 0 bases; bases outside gene matches: 7. CDR3 length: 18 amino acids. The CDR3 nucleotides are TGTGCCAGCAGCCCCGGGACTAGCGGGAGGCGCAGCACAGATACGCAGTATTTT. This sequence encodes CASSPGTSGRRSTDTQYF.

This clonotype has at least ten counts. The chain uses TRBV29-1 and TRBJ2-3; D ambiguous. V was cut by 0 bases and J by 2 bases, with 6 bases left in between. CDR3 length equals 13 residues. Germline-derived CDR1 and CDR2 are SQVTM and ANQGSEA. CDR3 nucleotide sequence: TGCAGCGTTGAAGATTCCGACACAGATACGCAGTATTTT. Protein: CSVEDSDTDTQYF.

The chain carries TRBV30 and TRBJ2-5; D remains ambiguous. V lost 0 bases and J 3 bases, leaving 17 bases between the germline ends. The germline V gene has CDR1 GTSNPN and CDR2 SVGIG (reference sequence). The CDR3 loop spans 16 amino acids. For the CDR3, the DNA is TGTGCCTGGAGTGTATATAGGGTCCTTTGGGAAGAGACCCAGTACTTC. Translated, it gives CAWSVYRVLWEETQYF.

This rearrangement joins TRBV4-3 to TRBJ2-7, with D maybe TRBD2 (6 bases). Germline V CDR1 and CDR2: LGHNA, YSLEER. This CDR3 is built from 15 residues. V gave up 0 bases and J gave up 2 bases, with 11 bases separating them. Here the CDR3 DNA reads TGCGCCAGCAGCCAAGAGGCGGTAGCGGCCTACGAGCAGTACTTC. Amino acids: CASSQEAVAAYEQYF.

This chain joins TRBV12-3 or TRBV12-4 and TRBJ2-1; no firm D call. This CDR3 is built from 17 residues. The V end lost 3 bases, the J end lost 2 bases, and 17 bases lay between the germline ends. The CDR3 DNA follows: TGTGCCAGCAGTTTTAGCTTGGCGTCCAATACCTACAATGAGCAGTTCTTC. Protein product: CASSFSLASNTYNEQFF.

Here the CDR3 reads CSVEDVREEHYEQYF. Written as DNA, the CDR3 is TGCAGCGTTGAAGATGTCCGTGAAGAACACTACGAGCAGTACTTC. The chain combines TRBV29-1 with TRBJ2-7; unclear D gene. Trimming left V 0 bases short and J 3 bases short, with 15 bases between. In germline, CDR1 is SQVTM, CDR2 ANQGSEA. There are 15 residues in the CDR3.

This clonotype turned up a few times. The chain couples TRBV10-3 to TRBJ2-3; 9 positions match TRBD2. Germline V CDR1 and CDR2: ENHRY, SYGVKD. The CDR3 consists of 14 residues. The V gene end was trimmed by 4 bases and the J gene end by 2 bases; junction bases not matched to a gene: 1. This chain's CDR3 is CAISASGNTDTQYF. DNA for the CDR3: TGTGCCATCAGTGCTAGCGGGAACACAGATACGCAGTATTTT.